The 27 T cell receptor beta chains presented below share a single source sample, sequenced in a study of cytomegalovirus exposure and HLA in healthy donors. Primers for the PCR totalled 60 Vbeta and 13 Jbeta. Generated by immunoSEQ multiplex PCR, the TCRdb table keeps only in-frame clones and is missing some. This sample has some 140,000 clones, with about two thirds found just once. The sample comprised PBMCs. These receptors were collected from a man aged 50 to 59 in good health and CMV-seropositive.

This chain joins TRBV28 and TRBJ1-2, with TRBD1 matching 7 bases. This CDR3 contains 16 residues. The ends lost 2 bases at V and 2 bases at J; junction bases unmatched: 8. Germline assignment: CDR1 MDHEN and CDR2 SYDVKM. CDR3 residues: CASSLLLTGINYGYTF. The CDR3 DNA is TGTGCCAGCAGTTTACTACTGACAGGGATAAACTATGGCTACACCTTC.

V is TRBV6-6 and J is TRBJ2-5; no firm D call. Trimming left V 6 bases short and J 2 bases short, with 16 bases between. The CDR3 is 15 amino acids. The germline gives CDR1 MNHNY, CDR2 SVGAGI (reference sequence). For the CDR3, the DNA is TGTGCCAGCAGCTCCCCCTCCGGTGTTCAAGAGACCCAGTACTTC. Translated: CASSSPSGVQETQYF.

CDR3 in amino acids: CASSTTGEEQFF. CDR3 bases: TGTGCCAGCAGTACAACAGGGGAAGAGCAGTTCTTC. This rearrangement joins TRBV6-6 to TRBJ2-1; 7 nucleotides align to TRBD1. CDR3 size: 12 residues. Germline lookup yields CDR1 MNHNY and CDR2 SVGAGI (reference sequence). The V segment lost 5 bases and the J segment 10 bases; nucleotides outside the gene matches: 5.

The chain links TRBV5-1 to TRBJ1-4; D is undetermined. Trimming took 1 base from V and 6 from J, leaving 10 bases between them. Per germline, CDR1 SGHRS and CDR2 YFSETQ. The CDR3 is 14 amino acids. The DNA of the CDR3 is TGCGCCAGCAGCTTGCGAGGATCGGATGAAAAACTGTTTTTT. Residues: CASSLRGSDEKLFF.

The rearrangement uses TRBV4-1 and TRBJ2-1; TRBD2 matches 13 bases. The trim removed 1 base at V and 3 bases at J, leaving 3 bases unmatched. This CDR3 is built from 17 residues. CDR1 is MGHRA and CDR2 is YSYEKL in the germline V gene. Written as DNA, the CDR3 is TGCGCCAGCAGCCAAGTACTAGCGGGAGGGGTCTACAATGAGCAGTTCTTC. Translated: CASSQVLAGGVYNEQFF.

The V gene is TRBV5-6, the J gene TRBJ1-1; D might be TRBD1 (5 bases). V was trimmed by 7 bases and J by 3 bases, leaving 13 bases between them. In germline, CDR1 is SGHDT, CDR2 YYEEEE. The CDR3 spans 13 residues. CDR3 DNA sequence: TGTGCCAGCCGCCCCGAAGGGGACACTGAAGCTTTCTTT. Encoded protein: CASRPEGDTEAFF. Combining the CDR3 with reference TRBV5-6 and TRBJ1-1 gives the whole variable domain DAGVTQSPTHLIKTRGQQVTLRCSPKSGHDTVSWYQQALGQGPQFIFQYYEEEERQRGNFPDRFSGHQFPNYSSELNVNALLLGDSALYLCASRPEGDTEAFFGQGTRLTVV.

This clone has a handful of counts. The V and J genes are TRBV12-5 and TRBJ1-5; tentatively, D is TRBD1 (6 bases). The CDR3 sequence is 14 residues long. Looked up from germline, CDR1 is LGHNT and CDR2 is FRNRAP. Trimming pared 5 bases from V and 5 bases from J, leaving 13 bases between. CDR3 loop: CASGLDRRDQPQHF. CDR3 nucleotides: TGTGCTAGTGGTCTCGACAGGCGGGATCAGCCCCAGCATTTT. Combining the CDR3 with reference TRBV12-5 and TRBJ1-5 gives the whole variable domain DARVTQTPRHKVTEMGQEVTMRCQPILGHNTVFWYRQTMMQGLELLAYFRNRAPLDDSGMPKDRFSAEMPDATLATLKIQPSEPRDSAVYFCASGLDRRDQPQHFGDGTRLSIL.

This clone was observed a few times. The chain joins TRBV6-4 to TRBJ2-2, with D hard to call. The germline V gene has CDR1 MRHNA and CDR2 SNTAGT. The length of the CDR3 is 12 residues. The germline V and J ends were trimmed by 1 base and 13 bases, with 10 bases remaining between them. CDR3: CASSDLAGRLFF. The CDR3 bases are TGTGCCAGCAGTGACTTGGCTGGGCGGCTGTTTTTT.

This clone was picked up a small number of times. The chain has TRBV7-2 and TRBJ2-2; TRBD2 agrees at 8 bases. The ends lost 3 bases at V and 3 bases at J; junction bases unmatched: 6. Germline assignment: CDR1 SGHTA and CDR2 FQGNSA. This CDR3 spans 16 amino acids. The CDR3 protein is CASSFYGRADTGELFF. In DNA form, the CDR3 reads TGTGCCAGCAGCTTTTACGGGAGGGCCGACACCGGGGAGCTGTTTTTT.

This clone was detected ten times or more. The chain recombines TRBV11-3 with TRBJ2-3; 8 bases are a match to TRBD2. Unmatched junction bases numbered 11, after V lost 3 bases and J lost 0 bases. CDR1 is SGHNT and CDR2 is YENEEA in the germline V gene. This CDR3 is 18 amino acids long. The CDR3 sequence: CASSFSGIASSSTDTQYF. The CDR3 DNA sequence: TGTGCCAGCAGCTTTAGCGGGATCGCCTCCTCTAGCACAGATACGCAGTATTTT. The full variable domain, in which reference TRBV11-3 and TRBJ2-3 provide the parts outside the CDR3, is EAGVVQSPRYKIIEKKQPVAFWCNPISGHNTLYWYLQNLGQGPELLIRYENEEAVDDSQLPKDRFSAERLKGVDSTLKIQPAELGDSAVYLCASSFSGIASSSTDTQYFGPGTRLTVL.

The rearrangement uses TRBV23-1 and TRBJ1-1; 9 bases fit TRBD1. TRBV23-1 is classed as an ORF, of uncertain function. V lost 2 bases and J lost 6; bases outside the gene matches: 16. The length of the CDR3 is 18 residues. In DNA form, the CDR3 reads TGCGCCAGCAGTCAAGGGACAGGGTCAGTTAATTGGTCGCCTGAAGCTTTCTTT. Translation gives CASSQGTGSVNWSPEAFF.

The chain recombines TRBV5-1 with TRBJ2-1; TRBD2 matches at 9 bases. The CDR3 extends over 16 amino acids. Germline V gives CDR1 SGHRS, CDR2 YFSETQ. Losses at the gene ends were 0 bases for V and 6 bases for J; bases not matched to a gene: 7. The chain's CDR3 is CASSLAFAGGPNEQFF. The CDR3 DNA reads as TGCGCCAGCAGCTTGGCCTTCGCGGGGGGGCCCAATGAGCAGTTCTTC. The full variable domain, in which reference TRBV5-1 and TRBJ2-1 provide the parts outside the CDR3, is KAGVTQTPRYLIKTRGQQVTLSCSPISGHRSVSWYQQTPGQGLQFLFEYFSETQRNKGNFPGRFSGRQFSNSRSEMNVSTLELGDSALYLCASSLAFAGGPNEQFFGPGTRLTVL.

The rearrangement uses TRBV2 and TRBJ2-7; the match to TRBD2 covers 7 bases. Trimming cost V 1 base and J 2 bases; bases outside gene matches: 5. This CDR3 region has 15 residues. The germline V gene encodes CDR1 SNHLY and CDR2 FYNNEI. The CDR3, as DNA: TGTGCCAGCAGTGAAGGGCTAGCGGAGACCTACGAGCAGTACTTC. Its translation is CASSEGLAETYEQYF. Full variable domain (outside the CDR3, taken from reference TRBV2 and TRBJ2-7): EPEVTQTPSHQVTQMGQEVILRCVPISNHLYFYWYRQILGQKVEFLVSFYNNEISEKSEIFDDQFSVERPDGSNFTLKIRSTKLEDSAMYFCASSEGLAETYEQYFGPGTRLTVT.

This sequence joins TRBV12-2 and TRBJ2-3; TRBD2 reflects the table's D call only, with no check against the DNA. TRBV12-2 is annotated as a pseudogene. The CDR3 is 13 residues long. The CDR3 DNA reads TGTGCAAGTGAGCTATCTGGCACAGATACGCAGTATTTT. Protein product: CASELSGTDTQYF.

The J gene is TRBJ2-1, the V gene TRBV5-4; a possible D gene is TRBD2 (5 bases). This CDR3 spans 12 amino acids. Trimming left V 5 bases short and J 10 bases short, with 13 bases between. Germline V gene sequence: CDR1 SGHNT, CDR2 YYREEE (reference sequence). The CDR3 nucleotides are TGTGCCAGCAGTCTCCGGGGAAGGGAGCAGTTCTTC. It codes for CASSLRGREQFF.

The chain links TRBV2 to TRBJ1-5; 9 nucleotides line up with TRBD1. The CDR3 runs 17 residues. V shed 4 bases, J shed 0 bases, and the junction held 7 bases outside the gene matches. Germline loops: CDR1 SNHLY, CDR2 FYNNEI. In nucleotides, the CDR3 is TGTGCCAGCAGTGTTGAGACAGGGGGGTTTAGCAATCAGCCCCAGCATTTT. Translating it yields CASSVETGGFSNQPQHF.

The CDR3 reads CASSQNIRGRGEKLFF. The CDR3 DNA reads TGTGCCAGCAGTCAAAATATCAGGGGGCGCGGGGAAAAACTGTTTTTT. This rearrangement joins TRBV28 to TRBJ1-4; 8 bases match TRBD1. Germline loops: CDR1 MDHEN, CDR2 SYDVKM. This CDR3 is 16 amino acids long. The V gene end was trimmed by 5 bases and the J gene end by 8 bases; junction bases not matched to a gene: 13. The full variable domain, in which reference TRBV28 and TRBJ1-4 provide the parts outside the CDR3, is DVKVTQSSRYLVKRTGEKVFLECVQDMDHENMFWYRQDPGLGLRLIYFSYDVKMKEKGDIPEGYSVSREKKERFSLILESASTNQTSMYLCASSQNIRGRGEKLFFGSGTQLSVL.

In its sample, this clone was seen once. In DNA form, the CDR3 reads TGCGCCAGCAGCTTAAGTCCGGGAGGGCCGCAGATCGGGGAGCTGTTTTTT. Residues: CASSLSPGGPQIGELFF. The chain has TRBV5-1 and TRBJ2-2; TRBD2 matches at 8 bases. CDR3 length: 17 residues. Germline V CDR1 and CDR2: SGHRS, YFSETQ. Trimming removed 2 bases from V and 7 bases from J; junction bases left unmatched: 13.

The sample holds a few counts of this clone. The V call is TRBV5-6, the J call TRBJ2-5; D gene ambiguous. The end of the DNA aligns better with TRBJ2-7, so the J call may be wrong. CDR1 and CDR2 from the germline V gene are SGHDT and YYEEEE. The CDR3 is made up of 14 amino acids. The CDR3 sequence: CASSSTFIPYEQYF. Here the CDR3 DNA reads TGTGCCAGCAGCTCGACTTTCATTCCCTACGAGCAGTACTTC.

Comments on this clone: Since a much larger clone is just one base distant, this may be a read error. The CDR3 loop reads CASSLQGDQPQHF. CDR3 DNA sequence: TGTGCCAGCAGCTTACAGGGCGATCAGCCCCAGCATTTT. This chain uses TRBV7-9 with TRBJ1-5; weak D call: TRBD1 (5 bases). With 2 bases removed from V and 5 bases from J, the gap between germline ends came to 7 bases. This CDR3 contains 13 residues. In germline, CDR1 is SEHNR, CDR2 FQNEAQ (reference sequence).

The chain recombines TRBV9 with TRBJ2-3; D perhaps matches TRBD2 (6 bases). Trimming took 1 base from V and 6 from J, leaving 15 bases between them. Germline loops: CDR1 SGDLS, CDR2 YYNGEE. The CDR3 consists of 15 residues. The DNA of the CDR3 is TGTGCCAGCAGCGTACGGGACTCTTATCCCGATACGCAGTATTTT. Translated, it gives CASSVRDSYPDTQYF.

The chain recombines TRBV7-9 with TRBJ1-1; D not resolved. CDR1 is SEHNR and CDR2 is FQNEAQ in the germline V gene (reference sequence). Trimming shortened V by 8 bases and J by 1 base, and 11 bases separated the two germline ends. The CDR3 has 13 amino acids. CDR3 loop: CASFPRANTEAFF. The CDR3 region has the DNA TGTGCCAGCTTTCCGCGGGCGAACACTGAAGCTTTCTTT.

CDR3 sequence (DNA): TGTGCCAGTTCCGGGGCCTACGAGCAGTACTTC. This encodes CASSGAYEQYF. The rearrangement links TRBV7-2 to TRBJ2-7; a weak D match, TRBD2 (5 bases). This CDR3 spans 11 amino acids. Deletions cut 9 bases from V and 2 bases from J, with 8 bases between. Germline values: CDR1 SGHTA, CDR2 FQGNSA.

This sequence joins TRBV5-1 and TRBJ2-5; weak D call: TRBD2 (6 bases). The germline gives CDR1 SGHRS, CDR2 YFSETQ. The CDR3 has 12 amino acids. Trimming pared 5 bases from V and 5 bases from J, leaving 10 bases between. As DNA, the CDR3 is TGCGCCAGCAGTGGCGGGACCGAGACCCAGTACTTC. As protein: CASSGGTETQYF.

The V call is TRBV9, the J call TRBJ1-1; weak D call: TRBD1 (5 bases). Germline V gives CDR1 SGDLS, CDR2 YYNGEE. Trimming pared 4 bases from V and 2 bases from J, leaving 21 bases between. The CDR3 runs 17 residues. The CDR3 loop is CASSLGDSGFPNTEAFF. CDR3 in DNA: TGTGCCAGCAGCTTAGGGGACTCAGGGTTCCCAAACACTGAAGCTTTCTTT. Full variable domain (rest looked up from reference TRBV9 and TRBJ1-1): DSGVTQTPKHLITATGQRVTLRCSPRSGDLSVYWYQQSLDQGLQFLIQYYNGEERAKGNILERFSAQQFPDLHSELNLSSLELGDSALYFCASSLGDSGFPNTEAFFGQGTRLTVV.

This clone has only a few counts. The chain recombines TRBV5-1 with TRBJ2-1; possibly TRBD2 for D (6 bases). Deletions cut 6 bases from V and 2 bases from J, with 12 bases between. Germline CDR1 reads SGHRS; CDR2 reads YFSETQ. The CDR3 covers 14 residues. For the CDR3, the DNA is TGCGCCAGCACCCGGGACTCCCCCTACAATGAGCAGTTCTTC. Amino acids: CASTRDSPYNEQFF.

V usage is TRBV19 and J usage is TRBJ1-5, with TRBD1 matching 9 bases. CDR1 and CDR2 from the germline V gene are LNHDA and SQIVND (reference sequence). The J segment lost 7 bases and the V segment lost 5 bases, leaving 6 bases of the junction unmatched. The CDR3 contains 14 residues. This CDR3 is CASSELGQGQPQHF. CDR3 nucleotides: TGTGCCAGTAGTGAACTGGGACAGGGACAGCCCCAGCATTTT.